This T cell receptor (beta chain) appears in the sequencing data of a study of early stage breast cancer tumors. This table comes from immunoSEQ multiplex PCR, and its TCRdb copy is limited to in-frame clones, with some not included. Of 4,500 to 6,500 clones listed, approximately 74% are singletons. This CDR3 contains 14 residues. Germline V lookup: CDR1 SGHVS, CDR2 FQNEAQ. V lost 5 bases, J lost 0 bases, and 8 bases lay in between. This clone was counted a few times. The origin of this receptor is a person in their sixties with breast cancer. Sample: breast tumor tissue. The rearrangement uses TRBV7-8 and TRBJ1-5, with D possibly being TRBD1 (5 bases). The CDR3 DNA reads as TGTGCCAGCAGCATAGGGGATAGCAATCAGCCCCAGCATTTT. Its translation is CASSIGDSNQPQHF.